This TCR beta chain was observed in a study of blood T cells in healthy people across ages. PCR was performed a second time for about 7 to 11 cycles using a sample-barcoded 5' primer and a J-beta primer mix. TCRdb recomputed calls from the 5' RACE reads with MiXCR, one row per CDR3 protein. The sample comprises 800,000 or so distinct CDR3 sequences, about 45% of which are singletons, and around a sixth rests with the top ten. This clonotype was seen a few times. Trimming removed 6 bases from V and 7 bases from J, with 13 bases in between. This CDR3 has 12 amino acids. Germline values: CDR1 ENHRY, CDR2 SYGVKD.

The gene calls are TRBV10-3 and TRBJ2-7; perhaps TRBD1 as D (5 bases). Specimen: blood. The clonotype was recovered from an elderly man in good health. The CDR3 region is CAIRRTSAEQYF. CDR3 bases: TGTGCCATCAGAAGGACATCGGCGGAGCAGTACTTC.